This T cell receptor (beta chain) was recorded in a study of shared clonotypes between healthy human individuals. Regarding the study as a whole: The four-donor shared clonotypes exceeded non-shared clonotypes in generation probability, with non-shared ones scoring lower.

The CDR3 runs to 16 residues. V lost 0 bases to trimming and J lost 4 bases; unmatched junction nucleotides: 5. The germline V gene encodes CDR1 SGHTS and CDR2 YDEGEE. Regarding this clone: The target antigen is unknown.

DNA at 200 ng, roughly 27,000 T cell genomes, went into sorted-subset replicate PCRs. Sequenced by immunoSEQ multiplex PCR; TCRdb stores in-frame clones only, minus some. The data hold around 2.1 million clones, with roughly 95% observed a single time. The authors divided CD4+ cells into CD45RA+ naive and CD45RA-negative memory subsets. The sequenced sample consisted of naive CD4+ T cells sorted from blood. The subset is: CD45RA+ positively selected. The rearrangement uses TRBV5-8 and TRBJ2-5, with 11 bases lining up with TRBD2. This TCR was recovered from a man aged 18 to 30 in good health. The CDR3 spells CASSLGSGGATETQYF. In DNA form, the CDR3 reads TGTGCCAGCAGCTTGGGTAGCGGGGGGGCCACAGAGACCCAGTACTTC.